What follows are 20 T cell receptor beta chains derived from one specimen sequenced in a study of response to subunit inactivated influenza vaccine. TCRdb fed the RT-PCR reads into MiXCR, producing one record per CDR3 protein. Here the sample spans roughly 790,000 distinct CDR3 sequences, roughly 20% being singletons. The input for sequencing was PBMCs from blood, taken 5 days after vaccination. These receptor sequences come from a man in his forties or fifties who received an inactivated influenza vaccine.

This clonotype turned up a few times. This chain joins TRBV2 and TRBJ1-5; D call uncertain. The CDR3 sequence is 13 residues long. V was pared by 2 bases and J by 4 bases, with 6 bases between. Germline CDR1 is SNHLY and CDR2 is FYNNEI. The CDR3 reads CASSEWPNQPQHF. DNA for the CDR3: TGTGCCAGCAGTGAATGGCCGAATCAGCCCCAGCATTTT.

This clonotype has just a few counts. The chain combines TRBV27 with TRBJ2-1; D is possibly TRBD1 (5 bases). Germline V lookup: CDR1 MNHEY, CDR2 SMNVEV (reference sequence). CDR3 length: 13 amino acids. The V end lost 3 bases, the J end lost 6 bases, and 9 bases lay between the germline ends. The CDR3 region has the DNA TGTGCCAGCAGTTTCAGGGCATCCAATGAGCAGTTCTTC. Protein product: CASSFRASNEQFF.

The J gene is TRBJ2-1, the V gene TRBV12-3 or TRBV12-4, with TRBD2 matching 7 bases. Trimming removed 8 bases from V and 12 bases from J; junction bases left unmatched: 4. This CDR3 has 10 residues. DNA for the CDR3: TGTGCCAGCTACGGCGGGAGGCAGTTCTTC. The encoded protein is CASYGGRQFF.

The genes are TRBV20-1 and TRBJ2-1; D is unclear. The V gene's germline CDR1 is DFQATT and CDR2 SNEGSKA (reference sequence). Trimming stripped 6 bases from V and 0 bases from J, with 15 bases between. The CDR3 is 15 residues long. CDR3 protein: CSAADSFSSYNEQFF. For the CDR3, the DNA is TGCAGTGCAGCAGACTCGTTCAGCTCCTACAATGAGCAGTTCTTC.

A few counts support this clonotype. The genes are TRBV6-2 or TRBV6-3 and TRBJ2-5, with D perhaps TRBD1 (6 bases). V was trimmed by 6 bases and J by 2 bases, leaving 13 bases between them. This CDR3 has 14 amino acids. CDR1 and CDR2 (germline): MNHEY, SVGEGT. The CDR3 region has the DNA TGTGCCAGCAGCAAAATCAGGGGACAAGAGACCCAGTACTTC. Encoded protein: CASSKIRGQETQYF.

This clonotype was observed a handful of times. The rearrangement uses TRBV28 and TRBJ2-3; TRBD2 might be the D (6 bases). Germline CDR1 and CDR2: MDHEN and SYDVKM. The CDR3 has 13 amino acids. V shed 7 bases and J shed 5 bases, with 13 bases lying between them. CDR3 sequence: CASTPGTRDTQYF. The CDR3 DNA sequence: TGTGCCAGCACCCCCGGGACTCGAGATACGCAGTATTTT.

In its sample, this clonotype was seen a few times. The chain employs TRBV4-1 and TRBJ2-3; 8 bases fit TRBD1. This CDR3 has 16 residues. In germline, CDR1 is MGHRA, CDR2 YSYEKL. The V gene end was trimmed by 1 base and the J gene end by 2 bases; junction bases not matched to a gene: 5. CDR3 in amino acids: CASSQGGQGPTDTQYF. The CDR3 DNA follows: TGCGCCAGCAGCCAAGGCGGACAGGGACCCACAGATACGCAGTATTTT.

Ten or more counts support this clonotype. The V call is TRBV29-1, the J call TRBJ2-2; 7 bases align to TRBD1. The CDR3 totals 16 residues. CDR1 and CDR2 from the germline V gene are SQVTM and ANQGSEA. J was trimmed by 1 base and V by 1 base; bases with no gene match: 6. DNA for the CDR3: TGCAGCGTTGAAGTCCGCAGGACAGGGAACACCGGGGAGCTGTTTTTT. Translating it yields CSVEVRRTGNTGELFF.

This clonotype showed up many times. J is TRBJ2-7 and V is TRBV29-1; 12 bases map to TRBD1. This CDR3 contains 14 residues. V shed 4 bases, J shed 4 bases, and the junction held 5 bases outside the gene matches. CDR1 is SQVTM, CDR2 ANQGSEA, per germline. CDR3 DNA: TGCAGCGTTGTAAAGGGACAGGGGGCTTACGAGCAGTACTTC. As protein: CSVVKGQGAYEQYF.

The V and J genes are TRBV7-2 and TRBJ2-3; unclear D gene. The CDR3 is made up of 13 amino acids. Trimming removed 5 bases at V and 8 bases at J, with 14 bases between. Germline-derived CDR1 and CDR2 are SGHTA and FQGNSA. This CDR3 reads CASSPLARATQYF. In DNA, the CDR3 is TGTGCCAGCAGCCCCCTTGCTAGGGCTACGCAGTATTTT.

This clonotype appeared a few times. The V gene is TRBV4-1, the J gene TRBJ2-3; TRBD1 is a possible D gene (5 bases). Trimming shortened V by 0 bases and J by 5 bases, and 15 bases separated the two germline ends. The germline gives CDR1 MGHRA, CDR2 YSYEKL. The CDR3 extends over 16 amino acids. The CDR3 DNA follows: TGCGCCAGCAGCCAAGACGCGGCAGGGTACGGAGATACGCAGTATTTT. Translating gives CASSQDAAGYGDTQYF.

This chain uses TRBV3-1 with TRBJ1-1, with a tentative D call TRBD1 (5 bases). V was pared by 4 bases and J by 4 bases, with 13 bases between. This CDR3 is built from 14 residues. Germline V lookup: CDR1 LGHDT, CDR2 YNNKEL (reference sequence). CDR3: CASSRGHTFTEAFF. Here the CDR3 DNA reads TGTGCCAGCAGCCGAGGACACACATTCACTGAAGCTTTCTTT.

The chain carries TRBV19 and TRBJ2-2; D may match TRBD1 or TRBD2 (5 bases each). Trimming shortened V by 4 bases and J by 0 bases, and 12 bases separated the two germline ends. Germline CDR1 and CDR2: LNHDA and SQIVND (reference sequence). The CDR3 contains 16 residues. The CDR3 loop reads CASSTGTQANTGELFF. CDR3 sequence (DNA): TGTGCCAGTAGTACGGGGACGCAAGCGAACACCGGGGAGCTGTTTTTT.

This clonotype was picked up a small number of times. The rearrangement links TRBV7-2 to TRBJ2-3; D perhaps matches TRBD1 (6 bases). The germline V gene has CDR1 SGHTA and CDR2 FQGNSA. The germline V and J ends were trimmed by 11 bases and 1 base, with 19 bases remaining between them. The CDR3 totals 15 residues. CDR3 coding DNA: TGTGCCGGGGGCTTCGGCCCAAGTCGCACAGATACGCAGTATTTT. It is translated as CAGGFGPSRTDTQYF.

Only a few counts were recorded for this clonotype. This chain links TRBV12-3 or TRBV12-4 with TRBJ1-3; the D is unclear. The CDR3 runs to 14 residues. The V end was cut by 2 bases, the J end by 4 bases, with 9 bases between. CDR3 bases: TGTGCCAGCAGTTTAAAGCTGGAGGGAAACACCATATATTTT. Translating it yields CASSLKLEGNTIYF.

The chain joins TRBV15 to TRBJ2-2; D ambiguous. The V gene's germline CDR1 is LNHNV and CDR2 YYDKDF (reference sequence). V was trimmed by 0 bases and J by 4 bases, leaving 6 bases between them. This CDR3 is built from 14 residues. In DNA, the CDR3 is TGTGCCACCAGCAGAGATCAAAGCACCGGGGAGCTGTTTTTT. Its translation: CATSRDQSTGELFF.

This clonotype showed up just a few times. CDR3 sequence (DNA): TGTGCCAGCAGTGGCCCCCTCAAGACTAGTGGGACGCAGTATTTT. This encodes CASSGPLKTSGTQYF. V gene TRBV2 combines with J gene TRBJ2-3, with D perhaps matching TRBD2 (6 bases). Germline assignment: CDR1 SNHLY and CDR2 FYNNEI. With 4 bases removed from V and 9 bases from J, the gap between germline ends came to 20 bases. This CDR3 comprises 15 residues.

As concerns this clonotype: This may arise from a read error, as a much more abundant clone is one base away. The V call is TRBV29-1, the J call TRBJ2-1, with D tentatively TRBD2 (6 bases). Trimming left V 0 bases short and J 12 bases short, with 18 bases between. Germline lookup yields CDR1 SQVTM and CDR2 ANQGSEA. The CDR3 loop spans 14 amino acids. CDR3 amino acids: CSVEEDGSNYGQFF. The CDR3 nucleotides are TGCAGCGTTGAAGAAGACGGGAGCAACTATGGGCAGTTCTTC.

This chain connects TRBV6-5 to TRBJ2-3; TRBD2 might be the D (5 bases). The germline gives CDR1 MNHEY, CDR2 SVGAGI. This CDR3 has 13 residues. Deletions cut 2 bases from V and 4 bases from J, with 7 bases between. The CDR3 reads CASSYDYSDTQYF. CDR3 bases: TGTGCCAGCAGTTACGACTACTCAGATACGCAGTATTTT.

This sequence joins TRBV4-3 and TRBJ2-4; D is unclear. The CDR3 length is 17 residues. The V and J ends lost 0 bases and 0 bases respectively, with 12 bases between them. The germline V gene has CDR1 LGHNA and CDR2 YSLEER. The CDR3 loop is CASSQDFGHLAKNIQYF. The CDR3 DNA reads TGCGCCAGCAGCCAAGATTTTGGTCATCTAGCCAAAAACATTCAGTACTTC.